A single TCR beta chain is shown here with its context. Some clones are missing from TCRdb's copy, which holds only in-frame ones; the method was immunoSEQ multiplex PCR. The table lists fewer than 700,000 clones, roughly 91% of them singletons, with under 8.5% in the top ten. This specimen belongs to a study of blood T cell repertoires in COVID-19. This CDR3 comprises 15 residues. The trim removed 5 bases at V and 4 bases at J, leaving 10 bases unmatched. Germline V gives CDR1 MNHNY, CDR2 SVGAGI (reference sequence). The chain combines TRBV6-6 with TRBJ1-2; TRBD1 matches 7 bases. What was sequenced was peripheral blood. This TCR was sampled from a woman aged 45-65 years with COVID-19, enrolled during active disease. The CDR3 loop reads CASSRGQAIGYGYTF. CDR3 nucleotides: TGTGCCAGCAGTCGCGGACAGGCCATTGGCTATGGCTACACCTTC.